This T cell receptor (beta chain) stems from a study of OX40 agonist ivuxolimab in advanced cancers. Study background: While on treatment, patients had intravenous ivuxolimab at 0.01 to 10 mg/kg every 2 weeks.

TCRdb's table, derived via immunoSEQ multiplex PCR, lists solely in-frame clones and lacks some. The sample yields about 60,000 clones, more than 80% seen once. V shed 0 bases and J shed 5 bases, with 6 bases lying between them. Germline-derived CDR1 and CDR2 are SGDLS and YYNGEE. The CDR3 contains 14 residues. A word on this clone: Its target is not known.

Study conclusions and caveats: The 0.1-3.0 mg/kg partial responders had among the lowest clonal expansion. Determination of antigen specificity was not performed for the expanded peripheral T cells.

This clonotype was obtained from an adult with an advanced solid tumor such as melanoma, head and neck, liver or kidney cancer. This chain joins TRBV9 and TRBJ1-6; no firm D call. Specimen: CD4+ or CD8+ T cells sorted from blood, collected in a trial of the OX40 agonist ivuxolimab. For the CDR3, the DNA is TGTGCCAGCAGCGTAGCCGGGGATAATTCACCCCTCCACTTT. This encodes CASSVAGDNSPLHF.